These 9 T cell receptor beta chains were all obtained from the same sample, sequenced in a study of T cell clonotyping in hematopoietic cell transplantation. TCRdb's table, derived via immunoSEQ multiplex PCR, lists solely in-frame clones and lacks some. The table includes approximately 22,000 clones, around 90% detected once. Time point of the sample: recipient sample about 28 days before transplant, after cytoreduction. Specimen: peripheral blood mononuclear cells, collected before stem cell transplant. The receptors here all came from a man younger than 35 with biphenotypic leukemia. Some clones in this sample may be carry-over from other donors' samples.

This chain connects TRBV2 to TRBJ2-7; D is unresolved. CDR1 and CDR2 from the germline V gene are SNHLY and FYNNEI. The CDR3 covers 13 residues. V gave up 7 bases and J gave up 1 base, with 11 bases separating them. CDR3 sequence (DNA): TGTGCCAGCAATCCGATGGATTCCTACGAGCAGTACTTC. Amino acid sequence: CASNPMDSYEQYF.

The chain employs TRBV9 and TRBJ1-3; possibly TRBD1 for D (5 bases). Germline-derived CDR1 and CDR2 are SGDLS and YYNGEE. Trimming took 5 bases from V and 4 from J, leaving 13 bases between them. The CDR3 extends over 14 amino acids. Here the CDR3 reads CASRGGESGNTIYF. The CDR3 nucleotides read TGTGCCAGCAGGGGGGGAGAGTCCGGAAACACCATATATTTT.

The rearrangement links TRBV13 to TRBJ1-3; D remains unclear. Germline V gives CDR1 PRHDT, CDR2 FYEKMQ (reference sequence). There are 15 residues in the CDR3. With 4 bases removed from V and 0 bases from J, the gap between germline ends came to 10 bases. The CDR3 sequence: CASSSMMSSGNTIYF. The CDR3 DNA is TGTGCCAGCAGCTCCATGATGAGCTCTGGAAACACCATATATTTT.

J is TRBJ2-7 and V is TRBV10-3; D unresolved. The V end was cut by 8 bases, the J end by 0 bases, with 14 bases between. The CDR3 has 14 residues. The germline V gene has CDR1 ENHRY and CDR2 SYGVKD. CDR3 coding DNA: TGTGCCATCGAGGACCCGGGTCGCTCCTACGAGCAGTACTTC. This encodes CAIEDPGRSYEQYF.

The rearrangement links TRBV30 to TRBJ2-2; D possibly corresponds to TRBD2 (5 bases). This CDR3 is built from 15 residues. Trimming cost V 4 bases and J 1 base, with 13 bases left between them. Germline-derived CDR1 and CDR2 are GTSNPN and SVGIG (reference sequence). In DNA, the CDR3 is TGTGCCTGGAATACCGGACTCCTGAACACCGGGGAGCTGTTTTTT. This gives the protein CAWNTGLLNTGELFF. Drawing the rest from reference TRBV30 and TRBJ2-2, the complete variable domain is SQTIHQWPATLVQPVGSPLSLECTVEGTSNPNLYWYRQAAGRGLQLLFYSVGIGQISSEVPQNLSASRPQDRQFILSSKKLLLSDSGFYLCAWNTGLLNTGELFFGEGSRLTVL.

This chain connects TRBV7-6 to TRBJ2-2, with 10 bases matching TRBD2. Germline V gene lookup returns CDR1 SGHVS and CDR2 FNYEAQ. J gave up 7 bases and V 8 bases, and 10 bases lay outside the gene matches. There are 15 residues in the CDR3. CDR3 DNA: TGTGCCAGCGGGCTAGCGGGAGTGGGGAACGGGGAGCTGTTTTTT. This translates into CASGLAGVGNGELFF. Combining the CDR3 with reference TRBV7-6 and TRBJ2-2 gives the whole variable domain GAGVSQSPRYKVTKRGQDVALRCDPISGHVSLYWYRQALGQGPEFLTYFNYEAQQDKSGLPNDRFSAERPEGSISTLTIQRTEQRDSAMYRCASGLAGVGNGELFFGEGSRLTVL.

The rearrangement joins TRBV5-1 to TRBJ1-3; the D is unclear. Trimming took 0 bases from V and 1 from J, leaving 2 bases between them. The CDR3 extends over 13 amino acids. Germline CDR1 SGHRS, CDR2 YFSETQ. The CDR3 DNA reads TGCGCCAGCAGCTTGGGGTCTGGAAACACCATATATTTT. Translated, it gives CASSLGSGNTIYF.

This clone was picked up a small number of times. The rearrangement uses TRBV19 and TRBJ1-3; a possible D gene is TRBD1 (5 bases). Trimming took 3 bases from V and 4 from J, leaving 13 bases between them. Germline CDR1 LNHDA, CDR2 SQIVND (reference sequence). CDR3 length: 15 amino acids. The CDR3 DNA sequence: TGTGCCAGTAGTATTGGGGCCGGCGTAGGAAACACCATATATTTT. Translated, it gives CASSIGAGVGNTIYF.

The genes are TRBV5-6 and TRBJ1-2, with 7 positions matching TRBD1. Germline CDR1 and CDR2: SGHDT and YYEEEE. The J segment lost 4 bases and the V segment lost 3 bases, leaving 9 bases of the junction unmatched. The CDR3 totals 15 residues. The CDR3 is CASSWGSGQPYGYTF. CDR3 nucleotide sequence: TGTGCCAGCAGCTGGGGTTCGGGACAGCCCTATGGCTACACCTTC.